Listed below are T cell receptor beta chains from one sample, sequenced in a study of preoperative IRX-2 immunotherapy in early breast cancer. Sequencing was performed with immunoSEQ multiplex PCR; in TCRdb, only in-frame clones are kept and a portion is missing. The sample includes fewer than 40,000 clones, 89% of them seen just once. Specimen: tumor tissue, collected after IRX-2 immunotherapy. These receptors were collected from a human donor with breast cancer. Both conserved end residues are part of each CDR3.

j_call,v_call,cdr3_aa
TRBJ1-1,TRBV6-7,CASSETVVGEAFF
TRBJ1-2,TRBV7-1,CASSLGTGNYGYTF
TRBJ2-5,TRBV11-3,CASSLPDRNQETQYF
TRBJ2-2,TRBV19,CASRSLAGGNTGELFF
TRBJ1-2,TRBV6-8,CASSFGQGAYYGYTF
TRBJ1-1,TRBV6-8,CASSYGSAQNTEAFF
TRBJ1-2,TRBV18,CASSPRQGYYGYTF
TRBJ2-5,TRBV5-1,CASKSVGMGETQYF
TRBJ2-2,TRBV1,CASSQVMHRGAPDTGELFF
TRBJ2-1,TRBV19,CASSTGTGFNEQFF
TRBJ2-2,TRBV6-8,CASRADTNTGELFF
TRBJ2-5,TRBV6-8,CASSYSWRGQETQYF